The entry below gives a single T cell receptor beta chain sequence along with its context. CDR3 length: 14 residues. V was pared by 2 bases and J by 3 bases, with 10 bases between. Germline assignment: CDR1 SGHDT and CDR2 YYEEEE. Methods used by the authors: For nucleated cells, counts were estimated from reference gene primer amplification. The table came from immunoSEQ multiplex PCR; TCRdb's copy has only in-frame clones and leaves some out. The DNA was the basis for D and trimming; V, J and clone size are from that table. This table holds about 270,000 clones, around four fifths found once. The entry originates in a study of blood T cell repertoires in COVID-19. The wider study: The United States, Italy and Spain provided the acute and convalescent COVID-19 samples. PBMCs, B-cell-depleted T cells, or T cells provided the cDNA or gDNA that made up the material.

Sequencing was done on a sample of peripheral blood. This receptor was identified in a woman between 50 and 59 years old with active or convalescent COVID-19. This chain links TRBV5-6 with TRBJ2-3, with D perhaps TRBD2 (6 bases). The CDR3 sequence: CASSFGSTTDTQYF. CDR3 coding DNA: TGTGCCAGCAGCTTCGGGAGTACTACAGATACGCAGTATTTT.